These T cell receptor beta chains were read from a single sample in a study of cytomegalovirus exposure and HLA in healthy donors. Measured with immunoSEQ multiplex PCR; TCRdb has only the in-frame clones, and not every one. The sample holds 150,000 to 200,000 clones, over 65% seen once. Sequencing was performed on PBMCs. The receptors shown here come from a woman in her 30s in good health and CMV-seronegative. Both conserved end residues are part of each CDR3. A D gene is named only where the DNA matches it firmly. Only part of the rows carry a size: once, few, many, or a class if the clone is expanded.

TRBJ2-7 TRBD1 TRBV7-9 . CASSLGWTGGASDLYEQYF TGTGCCAGCAGCTTAGGGTGGACAGGGGGCGCGTCGGATCTGTACGAGCAGTACTTC
TRBJ2-1 . TRBV7-9 . CASDSREIGNEQFF TGTGCCAGCGACAGCCGGGAGATCGGCAATGAGCAGTTCTTC
TRBJ1-1 TRBD1 TRBV5-1 once CASSLAPGQGVNTEAFF TGCGCCAGCAGCTTAGCCCCGGGACAGGGGGTGAACACTGAAGCTTTCTTT
TRBJ1-2 . TRBV29-1 . CSDWPWQEPNYGYTF TGCAGCGACTGGCCCTGGCAGGAACCTAACTATGGCTACACCTTC
TRBJ2-7 TRBD2 TRBV6-5 few CASRRLAGAHEQYF TGTGCCAGCAGAAGACTAGCGGGAGCCCACGAGCAGTACTTC
TRBJ1-2 . TRBV5-8 . CASSLAGIQGYTF TGTGCCAGCAGCTTAGCCGGGATCCAAGGCTACACCTTC
TRBJ2-1 TRBD2 TRBV27 . CAVSRGGSYNEQFF TGTGCCGTATCGCGGGGGGGCTCCTACAATGAGCAGTTCTTC
TRBJ2-5 TRBD2 TRBV4-2 few CASSQVGLAGQETQYF TGTGCCAGCAGCCAAGTAGGACTAGCGGGACAAGAGACCCAGTACTTC
TRBJ2-5 TRBD1 TRBV27 . CASSWTGLPETQYF TGTGCCAGCAGTTGGACAGGGCTCCCTGAGACCCAGTACTTC
TRBJ2-7 TRBD1 TRBV27 . CASSILGTGYEQYF TGTGCCAGCAGCATACTCGGGACAGGATACGAGCAGTACTTC
TRBJ1-6 TRBD1 TRBV6-1 few CASRETGKGSPLHF TGTGCCAGCAGAGAGACAGGGAAGGGCTCACCCCTCCACTTT
TRBJ2-1 . TRBV4-3 . CASSVRGKSGEQFF TGCGCCAGCAGCGTCCGGGGAAAAAGTGGTGAGCAGTTCTTC
TRBJ2-5 TRBD2 TRBV11-2 . CASSLDASGGLGTQYF TGTGCCAGCAGCTTAGACGCTAGCGGGGGATTGGGGACCCAGTACTTC
TRBJ2-5 TRBD2 TRBV4-1 . CASSPSGALQETQYF TGCGCCAGCAGCCCTAGCGGGGCACTCCAAGAGACCCAGTACTTC
TRBJ2-7 TRBD2 TRBV6-1 . CASSVAGGPYEQYF TGTGCCAGCAGCGTAGCGGGGGGGCCCTACGAGCAGTACTTC
TRBJ2-7 TRBD1 TRBV30 once CALGQAMGSYEQYF TGTGCCCTGGGACAGGCAATGGGCTCCTACGAGCAGTACTTC
TRBJ2-7 . TRBV7-2 . CASSLARGTYEQYF TGTGCCAGCAGCTTAGCAAGGGGTACCTACGAGCAGTACTTC
TRBJ1-4 . TRBV5-8 once CASSLRGRREEKLFF TGTGCCAGCAGCTTGCGTGGGCGGAGGGAGGAAAAACTGTTTTTT
TRBJ2-1 . TRBV7-8 . CASSTLTPGHLNEQFF TGTGCCAGCAGTACACTTACCCCTGGGCATTTGAATGAGCAGTTCTTC
TRBJ1-6 TRBD1 TRBV5-1 once CASSWDSVDSPLHF TGCGCCAGCAGCTGGGACAGCGTGGATTCACCCCTCCACTTT
TRBJ2-3 TRBD1 TRBV6-5 . CASSYQGTGWPDTQYF TGTGCCAGCAGTTACCAGGGGACAGGGTGGCCAGATACGCAGTATTTT
TRBJ2-5 TRBD1 TRBV7-3 . CASSKGGWETQYF TGTGCCAGCAGCAAAGGGGGCTGGGAGACCCAGTACTTC
TRBJ1-3 TRBD1 TRBV4-3 . CASSQEGQNSGNTIYF TGCGCCAGCAGCCAAGAGGGACAGAACTCTGGAAACACCATATATTTT
TRBJ2-2 . TRBV18 . CASSPRGFGELFF TGTGCCAGCTCACCACGAGGTTTCGGGGAGCTGTTTTTT
TRBJ1-2 TRBD1 TRBV6-5 . CASRDRDYGYTF TGTGCCAGCCGGGACAGGGACTATGGCTACACCTTC
TRBJ2-7 . TRBV28 once CASSFAFGLALTEQYF TGTGCCAGCAGTTTCGCATTCGGGCTAGCCTTGACCGAGCAGTACTTC
TRBJ1-5 TRBD1 TRBV5-6 . CASSSGRGRNQPQHF TGTGCCAGCAGCTCGGGAAGGGGGCGGAATCAGCCCCAGCATTTT
TRBJ1-1 TRBD1 TRBV5-5 . CASSFRDRGRGTEAFF TGTGCCAGCAGCTTCCGGGACAGGGGGAGAGGTACTGAAGCTTTCTTT
TRBJ2-2 . TRBV9 . CASRNGGNTGELFF TGTGCCAGCCGAAATGGAGGGAACACCGGGGAGCTGTTTTTT
TRBJ2-2 TRBD1 TRBV7-3 . CASRSLTGGWTGELFF TGTGCCAGCAGATCTCTTACAGGGGGGTGGACCGGGGAGCTGTTTTTT
TRBJ2-2 . TRBV29-1 . CSVTPRQSTGELFF TGCAGCGTGACCCCCCGACAGAGCACCGGGGAGCTGTTTTTT
TRBJ1-3 . TRBV5-1 . CASSLQRPDTIYF TGCGCCAGCAGCTTGCAACGCCCAGACACCATATATTTT
TRBJ2-5 . TRBV11-3 . CASSPINGENQETQYF TGTGCCAGCAGCCCCATCAACGGGGAAAATCAAGAGACCCAGTACTTC
TRBJ2-5 TRBD1 TRBV7-9 once CASSPNTGVGGETQYF TGTGCCAGCAGCCCAAATACAGGGGTAGGAGGAGAGACCCAGTACTTC
TRBJ2-1 . TRBV5-1 . CASSLRDGRSSYNEQFF TGCGCCAGCAGCTTGCGGGATGGCAGGAGCTCCTACAATGAGCAGTTCTTC
TRBJ1-6 . TRBV6-1 . CASCPGNSPLHF TGTGCCAGCTGCCCAGGGAATTCACCCCTCCACTTT
TRBJ2-7 . TRBV28 . CASSSWKGHSYEQYF TGTGCCAGCAGTTCTTGGAAGGGACACTCCTACGAGCAGTACTTC
TRBJ2-3 . TRBV18 . CASSPGTGSTDTQYF TGTGCCAGCTCACCGGGAACAGGCAGCACAGATACGCAGTATTTT
TRBJ2-2 TRBD1 TRBV7-3 . CASSHRQGIGTGELFF TGTGCCAGCAGCCATCGACAGGGGATAGGCACCGGGGAGCTGTTTTTT
TRBJ2-7 TRBD1 TRBV29-1 once CSVAPGDRGYEQYF TGCAGCGTTGCCCCGGGGGACAGGGGCTACGAGCAGTACTTC
TRBJ2-1 . TRBV7-2 . CASSLARYSGLYNEQFF TGTGCCAGCAGCTTAGCGCGATATAGCGGCCTCTACAATGAGCAGTTCTTC
TRBJ2-2 . TRBV5-1 . CASSFQTNTGELFF TGCGCCAGCAGCTTTCAGACGAACACCGGGGAGCTGTTTTTT
TRBJ2-7 TRBD2 TRBV4-2 . CASSHPNSGLYEQYF TGTGCCAGCAGCCACCCTAATAGCGGGCTGTACGAGCAGTACTTC
TRBJ1-5 TRBD1 TRBV19 once CASSIERGARGPDRQPQHF TGTGCCAGTAGTATAGAGAGGGGGGCTAGGGGGCCCGATCGACAGCCCCAGCATTTT
TRBJ2-7 . TRBV5-6 few CASSSTSTYEQYF TGTGCCAGCAGTTCGACTAGTACCTACGAGCAGTACTTC
TRBJ2-7 . TRBV27 . CASSLNPSGREQYF TGTGCCAGCAGTTTAAATCCCTCGGGAAGGGAGCAGTACTTC
TRBJ1-5 TRBD1 TRBV7-2 . CASSQRQGNQPQHF TGTGCCAGCAGCCAACGACAGGGTAATCAGCCCCAGCATTTT
TRBJ2-1 TRBD2 TRBV7-9 . CASPPSTRLAGDHYNEQFF TGTGCCAGCCCCCCCTCAACCAGACTAGCGGGAGACCACTACAATGAGCAGTTCTTC